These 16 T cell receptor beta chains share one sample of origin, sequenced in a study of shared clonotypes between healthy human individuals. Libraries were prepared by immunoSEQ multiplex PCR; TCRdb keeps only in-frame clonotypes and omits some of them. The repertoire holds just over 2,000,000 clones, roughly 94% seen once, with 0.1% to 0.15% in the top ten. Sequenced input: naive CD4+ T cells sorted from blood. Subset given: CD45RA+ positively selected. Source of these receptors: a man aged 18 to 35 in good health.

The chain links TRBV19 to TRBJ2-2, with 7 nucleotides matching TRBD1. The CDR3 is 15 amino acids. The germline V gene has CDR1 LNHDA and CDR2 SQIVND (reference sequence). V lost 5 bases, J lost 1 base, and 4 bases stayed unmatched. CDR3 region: CASSAWTGNTGELFF. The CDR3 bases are TGTGCCAGTAGTGCCTGGACAGGGAACACCGGGGAGCTGTTTTTT.

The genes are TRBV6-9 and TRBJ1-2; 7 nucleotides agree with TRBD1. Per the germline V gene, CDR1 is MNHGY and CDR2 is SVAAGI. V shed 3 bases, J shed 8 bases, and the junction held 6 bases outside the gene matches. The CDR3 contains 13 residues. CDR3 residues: CASSYSRQGGYTF. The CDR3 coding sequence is TGTGCCAGCAGTTACTCGAGACAGGGCGGCTACACCTTC.

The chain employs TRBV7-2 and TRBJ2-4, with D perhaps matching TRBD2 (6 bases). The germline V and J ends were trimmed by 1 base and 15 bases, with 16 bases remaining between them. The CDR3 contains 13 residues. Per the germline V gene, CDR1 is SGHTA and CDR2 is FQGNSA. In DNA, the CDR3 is TGTGCCAGCAGCTTAGATGGGACTGCGGCGTGGTACTTC. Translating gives CASSLDGTAAWYF.

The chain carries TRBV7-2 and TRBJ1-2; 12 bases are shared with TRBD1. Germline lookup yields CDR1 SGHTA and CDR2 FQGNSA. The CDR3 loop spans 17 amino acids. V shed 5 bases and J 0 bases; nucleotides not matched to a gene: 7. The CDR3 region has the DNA TGTGCCAGCAGCACTCCGGGACAGGGGGCACCTAACTATGGCTACACCTTC. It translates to CASSTPGQGAPNYGYTF.

The chain's CDR3 is CAIGSGAKNTGELFF. The CDR3 DNA follows: TGTGCCATCGGGTCGGGGGCTAAGAACACCGGGGAGCTGTTTTTT. V is TRBV10-3 and J is TRBJ2-2; D possibly matches TRBD1 or TRBD2 (6 bases each). The CDR3 has 15 residues. Germline V gene sequence: CDR1 ENHRY, CDR2 SYGVKD. V was pared by 8 bases and J by 1 base, with 14 bases between.

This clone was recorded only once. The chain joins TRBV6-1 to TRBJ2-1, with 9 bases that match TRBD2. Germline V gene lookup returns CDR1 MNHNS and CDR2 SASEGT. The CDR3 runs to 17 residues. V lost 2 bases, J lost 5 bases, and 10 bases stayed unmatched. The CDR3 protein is CASSEFFIRLADNEQFF. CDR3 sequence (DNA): TGTGCCAGCAGTGAATTTTTTATTCGACTAGCGGACAATGAGCAGTTCTTC.

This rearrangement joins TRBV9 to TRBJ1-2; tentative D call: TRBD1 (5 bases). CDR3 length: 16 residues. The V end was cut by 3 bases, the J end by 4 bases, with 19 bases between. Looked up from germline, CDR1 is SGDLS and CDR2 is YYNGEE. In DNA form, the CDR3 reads TGTGCCAGCAGCGAGCCCTCGACGGGGGACCTCTATGGCTACACCTTC. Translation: CASSEPSTGDLYGYTF.

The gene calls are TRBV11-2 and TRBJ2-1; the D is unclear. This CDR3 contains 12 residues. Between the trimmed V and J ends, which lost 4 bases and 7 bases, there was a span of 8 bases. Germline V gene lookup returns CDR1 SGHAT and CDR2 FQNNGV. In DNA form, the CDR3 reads TGTGCCAGCAGCTCTCTCGGTAATGAGCAGTTCTTC. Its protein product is CASSSLGNEQFF.

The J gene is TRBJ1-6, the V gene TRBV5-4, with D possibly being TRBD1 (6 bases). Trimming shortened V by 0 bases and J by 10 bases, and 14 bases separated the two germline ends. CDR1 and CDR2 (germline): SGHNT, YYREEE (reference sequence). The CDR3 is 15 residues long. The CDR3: CASSLAVQGTSPLHF. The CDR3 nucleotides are TGTGCCAGCAGCTTGGCCGTGCAGGGGACATCACCCCTCCACTTT. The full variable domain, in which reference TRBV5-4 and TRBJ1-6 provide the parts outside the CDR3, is ETGVTQSPTHLIKTRGQQVTLRCSSQSGHNTVSWYQQALGQGPQFIFQYYREEENGRGNFPPRFSGLQFPNYSSELNVNALELDDSALYLCASSLAVQGTSPLHFGNGTRLTVT.

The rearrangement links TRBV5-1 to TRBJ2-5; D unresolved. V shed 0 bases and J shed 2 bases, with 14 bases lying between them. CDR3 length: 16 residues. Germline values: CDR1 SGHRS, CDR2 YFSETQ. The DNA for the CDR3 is TGCGCCAGCAGCTTGGCGAAGACTCTGGGGCAAGAGACCCAGTACTTC. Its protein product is CASSLAKTLGQETQYF.

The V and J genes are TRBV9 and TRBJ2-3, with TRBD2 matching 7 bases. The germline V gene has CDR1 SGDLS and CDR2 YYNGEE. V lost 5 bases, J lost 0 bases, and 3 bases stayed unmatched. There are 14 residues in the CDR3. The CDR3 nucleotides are TGTGCCAGCAGAGCGGGGCTTAGCACAGATACGCAGTATTTT. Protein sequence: CASRAGLSTDTQYF.

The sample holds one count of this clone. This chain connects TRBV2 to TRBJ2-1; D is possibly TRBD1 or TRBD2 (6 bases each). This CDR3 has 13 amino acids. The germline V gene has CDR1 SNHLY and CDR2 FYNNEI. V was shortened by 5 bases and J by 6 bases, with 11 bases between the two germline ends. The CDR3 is CASSLEGGNEQFF. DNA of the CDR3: TGTGCCAGCAGTTTGGAGGGGGGCAATGAGCAGTTCTTC. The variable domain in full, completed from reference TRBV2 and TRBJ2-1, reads EPEVTQTPSHQVTQMGQEVILRCVPISNHLYFYWYRQILGQKVEFLVSFYNNEISEKSEIFDDQFSVERPDGSNFTLKIRSTKLEDSAMYFCASSLEGGNEQFFGPGTRLTVL.

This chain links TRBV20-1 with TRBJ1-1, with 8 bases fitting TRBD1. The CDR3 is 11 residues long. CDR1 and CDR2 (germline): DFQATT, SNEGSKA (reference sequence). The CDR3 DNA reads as TGCAGCCGCGACAGGGGAGCTGAAGCTTTCTTT. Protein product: CSRDRGAEAFF.

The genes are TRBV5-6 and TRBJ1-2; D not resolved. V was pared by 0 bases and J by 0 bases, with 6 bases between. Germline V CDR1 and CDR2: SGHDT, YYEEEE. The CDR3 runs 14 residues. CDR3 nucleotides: TGTGCCAGCAGCTTGGGGCTGCCTAACTATGGCTACACCTTC. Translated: CASSLGLPNYGYTF.

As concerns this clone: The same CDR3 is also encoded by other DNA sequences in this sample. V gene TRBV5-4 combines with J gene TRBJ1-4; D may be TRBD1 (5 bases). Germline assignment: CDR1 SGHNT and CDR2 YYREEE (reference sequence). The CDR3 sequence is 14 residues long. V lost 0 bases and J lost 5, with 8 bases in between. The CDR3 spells CASSLGQRNEKLFF. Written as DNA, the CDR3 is TGTGCCAGCAGCTTGGGACAGAGAAATGAAAAACTGTTTTTT.

This CDR3 is CASSANYEQYF. CDR3 coding DNA: TGTGCCAGCAGTGCCAACTACGAGCAGTACTTC. V is TRBV25-1 and J is TRBJ2-7; no firm D call. V lost 4 bases, J lost 3 bases, and 4 bases lay in between. The CDR3 is 11 amino acids. The germline CDR1 and CDR2 sequences are MGHDK and SYGVNS.